This T cell receptor (beta chain) was sequenced during a study of T cells in Graves' hyperthyroidism and ophthalmopathy. RNA transcripts yielded amplified TCR beta CDR3 regions. An initial round of RT-PCR targeting the TCR CDR3 relied on the HTBI primer set. MiXCR was run by TCRdb on the multiplex PCR reads, yielding one entry per CDR3 protein. The top ten clones hold 3.8% of a sample with 600,000 or so distinct CDR3 sequences, around 16% of them seen once. General study results and limits: Most thyroid clonotypes that were expanded above 0.001 also turned up in blood.

From germline, CDR1 is SGHKS and CDR2 YYEKEE (reference sequence). The CDR3 spans 18 residues. Trimming cost V 2 bases and J 0 bases, with 15 bases left between them. In regard to this clonotype: The antigen is unknown.

This receptor was identified in a woman in her 30s with Graves' hyperthyroidism. The chain uses TRBV5-5 and TRBJ2-6; TRBD1 might be the D (5 bases). The specimen was blood. In nucleotides, the CDR3 is TGTGCCAGCAGCTTTTTAGGGGTCGCTCTCTCTGGGGCCAACGTCCTGACTTTC. It translates to CASSFLGVALSGANVLTF.